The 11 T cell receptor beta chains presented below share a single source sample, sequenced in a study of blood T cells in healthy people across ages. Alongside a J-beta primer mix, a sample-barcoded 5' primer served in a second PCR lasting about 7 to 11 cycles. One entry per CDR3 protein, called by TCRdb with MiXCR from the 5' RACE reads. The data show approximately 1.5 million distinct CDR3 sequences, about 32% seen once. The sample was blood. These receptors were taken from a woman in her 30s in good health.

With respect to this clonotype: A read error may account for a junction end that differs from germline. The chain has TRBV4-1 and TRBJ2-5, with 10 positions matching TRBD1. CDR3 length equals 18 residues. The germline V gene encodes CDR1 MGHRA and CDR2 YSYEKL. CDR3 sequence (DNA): TGCGTCAGCAGCCGCCTCATCCTGGGGACAGGGGCTAGGGAGACCCAGTACTTC. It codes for CVSSRLILGTGARETQYF.

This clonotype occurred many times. This chain's CDR3 is CSTGGVNTEAFF. The CDR3 nucleotides are TGCAGCACGGGTGGGGTGAACACTGAAGCTTTCTTT. The V and J genes are TRBV29-1 and TRBJ1-1; unclear D gene. Per germline, CDR1 SQVTM and CDR2 ANQGSEA. This CDR3 has 12 amino acids. Deletions cut 8 bases from V and 0 bases from J, with 10 bases between.

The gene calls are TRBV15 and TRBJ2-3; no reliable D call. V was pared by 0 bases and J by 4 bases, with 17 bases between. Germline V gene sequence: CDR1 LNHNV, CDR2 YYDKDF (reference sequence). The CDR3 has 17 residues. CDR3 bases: TGTGCCACCAGCAGAGATCCCGACCGAATCACACCAGATACGCAGTATTTT. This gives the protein CATSRDPDRITPDTQYF.

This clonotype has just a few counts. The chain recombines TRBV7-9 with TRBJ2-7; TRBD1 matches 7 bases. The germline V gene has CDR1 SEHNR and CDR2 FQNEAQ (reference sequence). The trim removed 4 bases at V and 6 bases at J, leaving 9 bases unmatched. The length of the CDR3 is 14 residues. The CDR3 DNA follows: TGTGCCAGCAGCTGGGCAAGGACAGGCTTCGAGCAGTACTTC. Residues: CASSWARTGFEQYF.

The CDR3 DNA reads as TGTGCCAGCAGTGTTGTTACAGAGCTTGGCGAGCAGTACTTC. Amino acid sequence: CASSVVTELGEQYF. The chain links TRBV2 to TRBJ2-5; the D is unclear. Judging by the DNA end, TRBJ2-7 fits better; the J call may be wrong. CDR1 and CDR2 from the germline V gene are SNHLY and FYNNEI. This CDR3 has 14 amino acids.

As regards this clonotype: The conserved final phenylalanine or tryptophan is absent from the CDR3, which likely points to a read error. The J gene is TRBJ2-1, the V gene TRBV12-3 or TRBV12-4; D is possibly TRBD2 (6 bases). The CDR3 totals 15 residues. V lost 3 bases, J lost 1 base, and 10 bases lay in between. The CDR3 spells CASSFSGGSYNEQFV. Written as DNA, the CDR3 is TGTGCCAGCAGTTTTTCCGGGGGATCCTACAATGAGCAGTTCGTC.

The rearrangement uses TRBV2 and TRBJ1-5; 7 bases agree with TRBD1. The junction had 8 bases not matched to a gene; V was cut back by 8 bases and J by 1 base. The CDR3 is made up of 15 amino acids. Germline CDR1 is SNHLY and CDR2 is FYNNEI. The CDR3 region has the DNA TGTGCCAGCGGGGGAGAGGGGGCAAGCAATCAGCCCCAGCATTTT. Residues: CASGGEGASNQPQHF.

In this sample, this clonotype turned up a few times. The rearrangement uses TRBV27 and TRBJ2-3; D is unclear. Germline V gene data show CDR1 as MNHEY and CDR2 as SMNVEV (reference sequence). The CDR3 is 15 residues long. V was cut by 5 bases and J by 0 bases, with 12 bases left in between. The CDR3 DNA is TGTGCCAGCAGTCTTGGGTTTGTAAGCACAGATACGCAGTATTTT. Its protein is CASSLGFVSTDTQYF.

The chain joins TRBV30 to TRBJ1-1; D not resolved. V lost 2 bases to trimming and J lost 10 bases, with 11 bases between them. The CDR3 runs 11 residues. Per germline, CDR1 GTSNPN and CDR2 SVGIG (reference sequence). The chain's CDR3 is CAWSRGRGAFF. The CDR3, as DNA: TGTGCCTGGAGTCGAGGTAGAGGAGCTTTCTTT.

The CDR3 DNA reads TGTGCCAGCAGCTTATGGGGGGAGGGACTCTACAATGAGCAGTTCTTC. Amino acids: CASSLWGEGLYNEQFF. The V and J genes are TRBV11-2 and TRBJ2-1; TRBD2 aligns across 7 bases. This CDR3 contains 16 residues. Germline V gene lookup returns CDR1 SGHAT and CDR2 FQNNGV. V was clipped by 2 bases and J by 3 bases; unmatched bases: 7.

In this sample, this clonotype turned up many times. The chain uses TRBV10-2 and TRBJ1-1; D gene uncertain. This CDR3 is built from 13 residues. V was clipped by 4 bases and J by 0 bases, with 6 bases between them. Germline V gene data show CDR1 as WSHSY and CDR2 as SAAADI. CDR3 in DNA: TGCGCCAGCAGTGTTACCCTGAACACTGAAGCTTTCTTT. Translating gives CASSVTLNTEAFF.